In its sample, the clone carrying this T cell receptor beta chain was seen once. Its antigen is not known. This specimen comes from a study of T cell responses to AZD1222 COVID-19 vaccine. The CDR3 consists of 15 residues. The V and J ends lost 2 bases and 7 bases respectively, with 12 bases between them. CDR1 MNHEY and CDR2 SMNVEV come from the germline V gene (reference sequence). Study-level findings and limits: Within unmutated variant regions lay the reported targets of nearly half of spike-specific TCRs. Clonal diversity was possibly underestimated, and the donors were mostly white British, with more females. Researchers took repertoire samples only after the peak T cell response had come.

Some clones are missing from TCRdb's copy, which holds only in-frame ones; the method was immunoSEQ multiplex PCR. The repertoire holds 70,000 to 100,000 clones, around nine tenths seen once, with roughly 3.1% in the top ten. The clonotype was recovered from an adult who received the AZD1222 COVID-19 vaccine. Sequencing was performed on peripheral blood, taken 28 days after the second AZD1222 dose. V and J are TRBV27 and TRBJ1-6, with D perhaps TRBD1 (6 bases). CDR3 sequence (DNA): TGTGCCAGCAGTTTAAGGGGGATCGGAAATTCACCCCTCCACTTT. It is translated as CASSLRGIGNSPLHF.